This T cell receptor (beta chain) was found in a study of Ad26.COV2.S vaccination and SARS-CoV-2 variants. Overall study: Trial arm assignment for the donor was COV1001 Ad26.COV2.S. Whole-study results and caveats: Those who received the vaccine showed greater spike-specific TCR breadth than those given placebo. Measurement of non-spike TCR breadth gave similar results in vaccine and placebo recipients.

As regards this clone: Its antigen remains unknown.

Assay used: immunoSEQ multiplex PCR; TCRdb lists only in-frame clones, some missing. Of around 450,000 clones detected, 89% appear once; the ten largest clones hold about 1.5%. Treatment of the sample: over 15 received Ad26.COV2.S at low or high dose, single or two shots; about 5 received placebo; per-sample allocation not given. The samples date from day 63 after the first vaccine or placebo injection. Donor was an adult aged 18-55 years in Boston. This CDR3 region has 13 residues. CDR1 and CDR2 from the germline V gene are LGHDT and YNNKEL (reference sequence). The V end was cut by 8 bases, the J end by 4 bases, with 15 bases between.

V gene TRBV3-1 (or the pseudogene TRBV3-2) combines with J gene TRBJ2-7; D unclear. The source was peripheral blood, collected in a trial of Ad26.COV2.S vaccine versus placebo. The origin of this receptor is a person between 18 and 65 years old who received the Ad26.COV2.S COVID-19 vaccine or a placebo. The CDR3 protein is CASANSARYEQYF. The DNA for the CDR3 is TGTGCCAGCGCGAACAGCGCTCGATACGAGCAGTACTTC.